One sample yielded the 12 T cell receptor beta chains listed below, sequenced in a study of T cells after yellow fever vaccination. TCRdb fed the 5' RACE reads into MiXCR, producing one record per CDR3 protein. This sample carries about 350,000 distinct CDR3 sequences, roughly 8% of them seen once, and the ten largest clones take around 17%. The sequencing used PBMCs, collected roughly 45 days after the first yellow fever vaccination. The source is a man younger than 35 who received the YFV17D yellow fever vaccine.

This clonotype was found a few times. The chain joins TRBV20-1 to TRBJ2-5; the D is unclear. The V end was cut by 3 bases, the J end by 2 bases, with 16 bases between. The CDR3 spans 15 residues. Germline V gives CDR1 DFQATT, CDR2 SNEGSKA (reference sequence). CDR3 amino acids: CSASYHGPTQETQYF. The DNA of the CDR3 is TGCAGTGCTAGTTATCACGGACCTACACAAGAGACCCAGTACTTC.

Only a few counts were recorded for this clonotype. The rearrangement joins TRBV19 to TRBJ2-1; the D gene is possibly TRBD2 (6 bases). Trimming took off 6 bases at V and 8 bases at J, with 20 bases between the two ends. Germline CDR1 reads LNHDA; CDR2 reads SQIVND (reference sequence). CDR3 length: 15 residues. DNA of the CDR3: TGTGCCAGTAGAACTACCGGGACTGGCATCGATGAGCAGTTCTTC. This codes for CASRTTGTGIDEQFF.

This clonotype was seen a few times. The CDR3 sequence: CASSLYSGTYEQYF. The CDR3 bases are TGTGCCAGCAGCTTATATAGCGGGACGTACGAGCAGTACTTC. The chain is built from TRBV7-2 and TRBJ2-7; TRBD2 matches at 8 bases. Germline V gene data show CDR1 as SGHTA and CDR2 as FQGNSA. This CDR3 spans 14 amino acids. With 2 bases clipped from V and 4 bases from J, the junction kept 4 bases outside the gene matches.

This clonotype was counted a few times. The V and J genes are TRBV4-3 and TRBJ1-3; 8 positions agree with TRBD1. The CDR3 loop spans 18 amino acids. CDR1 is LGHNA and CDR2 is YSLEER in the germline V gene. Trimming cost V 0 bases and J 2 bases; bases outside gene matches: 9. This CDR3 is CASSQERSGTGAGNTIYF. The CDR3 DNA follows: TGCGCCAGCAGCCAAGAGAGGTCGGGGACAGGAGCTGGAAACACCATATATTTT.

In nucleotides, the CDR3 is TGTGCCAGCAGTATCCCCCCAGGGGCTGGGGCCAACGTCCTGACTTTC. This encodes CASSIPPGAGANVLTF. This chain uses TRBV28 with TRBJ2-6; maybe TRBD1 (6 bases). This CDR3 is 16 amino acids long. Germline V gives CDR1 MDHEN, CDR2 SYDVKM. V gave up 5 bases and J gave up 2 bases, with 13 bases separating them.

Notes on this clonotype: A much larger clone lies a single base off, so this may be a read error. The chain links TRBV5-1 to TRBJ1-3; D might be TRBD1 (5 bases). The ends were cut back, 3 bases at V and 0 bases at J, with 16 bases in the middle. The CDR3 loop spans 17 amino acids. Germline CDR1 is SGHRS and CDR2 is YFSETQ. The CDR3 spells CASSWGGGPDSGNTIYF. The CDR3 nucleotides read TGCGCCAGCAGCTGGGGGGGTGGACCTGACTCTGGAAACACCATATATTTT.

This clonotype was picked up a small number of times. The CDR3: CASSLVVRGGEKLFF. In DNA form, the CDR3 reads TGTGCCAGCAGCTTAGTGGTTAGGGGAGGTGAAAAACTGTTTTTT. The rearrangement joins TRBV7-2 to TRBJ1-4; D perhaps matches TRBD1 (5 bases). The germline V and J ends were trimmed by 1 base and 7 bases, with 13 bases remaining between them. Looked up from germline, CDR1 is SGHTA and CDR2 is FQGNSA. The CDR3 is 15 residues long.

This clonotype has just a few counts. This chain connects TRBV6-5 to TRBJ2-3; 12 bases map to TRBD2. The CDR3 has 16 amino acids. V was clipped by 2 bases and J by 4 bases; unmatched bases: 4. The germline CDR1 and CDR2 sequences are MNHEY and SVGAGI. The chain's CDR3 is CASSYTSGGTPDTQYF. The CDR3 DNA is TGTGCCAGCAGTTACACTAGCGGGGGGACCCCAGATACGCAGTATTTT.

This clonotype was counted a few times. Here the CDR3 reads CASTSWYLTSGANVLTF. CDR3 coding DNA: TGTGCCAGCACCTCCTGGTACCTCACCTCTGGGGCCAACGTCCTGACTTTC. The chain is built from TRBV21-1 and TRBJ2-6; no DNA check was done on the table's D call, TRBD2. TRBV21-1 is labeled a pseudogene. CDR3 length equals 17 residues.

The rearrangement links TRBV6-5 to TRBJ1-6; 7 nucleotides align to TRBD1. The CDR3 is 14 amino acids. Trimming took 5 bases from V and 8 from J; bases not matched to a gene: 6. CDR1 and CDR2 (germline): MNHEY, SVGAGI. DNA for the CDR3: TGTGCCAGCAGTCCAGGGGGGCGATATTCACCCCTCCACTTT. Encoded protein: CASSPGGRYSPLHF.

This clonotype has only a few counts. This chain's CDR3 is CASSLWTGKSAGELFF. Written as DNA, the CDR3 is TGCGCCAGCAGCTTGTGGACTGGGAAAAGCGCCGGGGAGCTGTTTTTT. V usage is TRBV5-1 and J usage is TRBJ2-2, with a tentative D call TRBD2 (5 bases). From germline, CDR1 is SGHRS and CDR2 YFSETQ. This CDR3 has 16 residues. V lost 1 base to trimming and J lost 6 bases, with 16 bases between them.

The chain carries TRBV20-1 and TRBJ2-3; tentative D call: TRBD1 (6 bases). Germline-derived CDR1 and CDR2 are DFQATT and SNEGSKA (reference sequence). Trimming stripped 5 bases from V and 4 bases from J, with 13 bases between. The CDR3 runs to 13 residues. The CDR3 spells CSAAPGASDTQYF. In DNA, the CDR3 is TGCAGTGCTGCCCCAGGGGCGTCAGATACGCAGTATTTT.